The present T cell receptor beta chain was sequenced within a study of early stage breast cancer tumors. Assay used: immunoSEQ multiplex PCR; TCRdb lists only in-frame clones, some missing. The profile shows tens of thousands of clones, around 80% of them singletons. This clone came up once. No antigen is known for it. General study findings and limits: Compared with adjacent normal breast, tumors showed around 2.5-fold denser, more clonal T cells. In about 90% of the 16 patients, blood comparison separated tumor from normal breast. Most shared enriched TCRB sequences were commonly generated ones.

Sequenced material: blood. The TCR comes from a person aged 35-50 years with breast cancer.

DNA for the CDR3: TGTGCCACCCAAAAGCCGACGGGCCAGGGAGATACGCAGTATTTT. This encodes CATQKPTGQGDTQYF. The V and J genes are TRBV7-9 and TRBJ2-3, with a possible D match to TRBD1 (5 bases). The germline CDR1 and CDR2 sequences are SEHNR and FQNEAQ (reference sequence). This CDR3 comprises 15 residues. V lost 10 bases to trimming and J lost 5 bases, with 22 bases between them.